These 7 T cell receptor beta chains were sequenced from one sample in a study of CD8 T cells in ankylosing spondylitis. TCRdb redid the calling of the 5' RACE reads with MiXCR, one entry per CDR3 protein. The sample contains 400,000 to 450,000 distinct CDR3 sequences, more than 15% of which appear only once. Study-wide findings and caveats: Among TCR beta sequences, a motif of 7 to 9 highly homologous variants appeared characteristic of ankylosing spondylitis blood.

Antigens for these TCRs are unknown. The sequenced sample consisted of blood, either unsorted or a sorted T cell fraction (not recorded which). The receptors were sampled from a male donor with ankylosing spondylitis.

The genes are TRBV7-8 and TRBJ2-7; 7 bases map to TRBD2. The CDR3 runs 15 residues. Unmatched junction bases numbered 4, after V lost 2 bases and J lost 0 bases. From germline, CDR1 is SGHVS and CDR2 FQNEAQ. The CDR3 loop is CASSLRRESSYEQYF. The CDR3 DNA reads TGTGCCAGCAGCTTAAGGCGGGAGAGCTCCTACGAGCAGTACTTC.

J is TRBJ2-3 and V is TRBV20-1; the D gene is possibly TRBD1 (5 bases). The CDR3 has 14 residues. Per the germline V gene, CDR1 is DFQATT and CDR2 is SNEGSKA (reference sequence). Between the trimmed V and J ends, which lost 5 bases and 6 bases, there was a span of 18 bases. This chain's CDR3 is CSAGQGDPTDTQYF. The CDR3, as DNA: TGCAGTGCTGGCCAAGGGGATCCCACGGATACGCAGTATTTT.

The CDR3 here is CASSPSWANTEAFF. The CDR3 coding sequence is TGCGCCAGCAGCCCCTCGTGGGCGAACACTGAAGCTTTCTTT. The J gene is TRBJ1-1, the V gene TRBV5-1; no definite D call. The CDR3 extends over 14 amino acids. The ends were cut back, 4 bases at V and 1 base at J, with 11 bases in the middle. CDR1 and CDR2 from the germline V gene are SGHRS and YFSETQ.

The CDR3 loop is CASSSRQGTIHSTDTQYF. The CDR3, as DNA: TGTGCCAGCAGTTCCAGACAAGGAACCATTCATAGCACAGATACGCAGTATTTT. The rearrangement joins TRBV6-5 to TRBJ2-3; D gene uncertain. The germline V gene has CDR1 MNHEY and CDR2 SVGAGI. CDR3 length: 18 amino acids. The V end lost 4 bases, the J end lost 0 bases, and 20 bases lay between the germline ends.

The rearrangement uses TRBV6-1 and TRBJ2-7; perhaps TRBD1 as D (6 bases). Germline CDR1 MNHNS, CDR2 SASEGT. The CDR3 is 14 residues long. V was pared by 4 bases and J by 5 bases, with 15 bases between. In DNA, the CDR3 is TGTGCCAGCAGTGTAAGTACAGGGTTGGACGAGCAGTACTTC. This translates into CASSVSTGLDEQYF.

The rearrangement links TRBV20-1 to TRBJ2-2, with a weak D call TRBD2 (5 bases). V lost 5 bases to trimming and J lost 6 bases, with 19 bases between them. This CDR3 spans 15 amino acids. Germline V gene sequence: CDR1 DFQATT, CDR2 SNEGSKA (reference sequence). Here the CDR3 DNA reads TGCAGTGCTCAGACCAGCGGACCTGGGGCCGGGGAGCTGTTTTTT. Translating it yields CSAQTSGPGAGELFF.

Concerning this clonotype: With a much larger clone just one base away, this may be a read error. This CDR3 reads CASSQDGTGEDKNIQYF. The CDR3 bases are TGTGCCAGCAGCCAAGATGGGACAGGGGAGGACAAAAACATTCAGTACTTC. The chain has TRBV4-2 and TRBJ2-4, with 10 bases matching TRBD1. J was trimmed by 3 bases and V by 0 bases; bases with no gene match: 5. Germline CDR1 LGHNA, CDR2 YNFKEQ. This CDR3 region has 17 residues.